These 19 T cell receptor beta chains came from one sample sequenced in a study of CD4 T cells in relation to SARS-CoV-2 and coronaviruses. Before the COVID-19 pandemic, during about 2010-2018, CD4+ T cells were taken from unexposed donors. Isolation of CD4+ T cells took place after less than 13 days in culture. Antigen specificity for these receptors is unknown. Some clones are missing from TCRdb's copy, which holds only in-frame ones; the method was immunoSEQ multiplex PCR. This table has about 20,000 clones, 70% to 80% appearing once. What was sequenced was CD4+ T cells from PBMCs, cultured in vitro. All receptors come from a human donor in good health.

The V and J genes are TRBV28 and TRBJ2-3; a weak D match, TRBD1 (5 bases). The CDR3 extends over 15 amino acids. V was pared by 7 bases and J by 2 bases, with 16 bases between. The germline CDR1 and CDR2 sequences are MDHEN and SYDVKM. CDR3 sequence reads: CASTSVGAPTDTQYF. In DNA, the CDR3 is TGTGCCAGCACCTCGGTAGGGGCCCCCACAGATACGCAGTATTTT.

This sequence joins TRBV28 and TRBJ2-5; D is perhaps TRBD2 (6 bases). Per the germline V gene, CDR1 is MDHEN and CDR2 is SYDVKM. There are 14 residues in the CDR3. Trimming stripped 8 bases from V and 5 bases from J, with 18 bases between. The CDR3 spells CASHGGWAKETQYF. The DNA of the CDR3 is TGTGCCAGCCACGGGGGTTGGGCAAAGGAGACCCAGTACTTC.

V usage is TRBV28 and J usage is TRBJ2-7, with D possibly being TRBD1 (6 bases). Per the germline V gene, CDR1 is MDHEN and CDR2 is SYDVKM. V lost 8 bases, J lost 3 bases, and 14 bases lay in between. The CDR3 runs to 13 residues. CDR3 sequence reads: CASRPPGVYEQYF. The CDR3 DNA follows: TGTGCCAGCCGACCCCCAGGGGTCTACGAGCAGTACTTC.

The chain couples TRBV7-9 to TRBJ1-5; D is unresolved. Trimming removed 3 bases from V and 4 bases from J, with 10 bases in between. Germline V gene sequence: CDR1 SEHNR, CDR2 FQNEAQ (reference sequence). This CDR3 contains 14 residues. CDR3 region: CASSFGQFNQPQHF. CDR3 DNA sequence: TGTGCCAGCAGCTTTGGGCAGTTTAATCAGCCCCAGCATTTT. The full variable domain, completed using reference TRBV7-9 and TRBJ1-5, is DTGVSQNPRHKITKRGQNVTFRCDPISEHNRLYWYRQTLGQGPEFLTYFQNEAQLEKSRLLSDRFSAERPKGSFSTLEIQRTEQGDSAMYLCASSFGQFNQPQHFGDGTRLSIL.

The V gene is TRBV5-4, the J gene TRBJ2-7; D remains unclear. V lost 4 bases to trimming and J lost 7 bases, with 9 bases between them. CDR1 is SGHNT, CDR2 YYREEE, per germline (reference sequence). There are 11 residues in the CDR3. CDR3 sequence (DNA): TGTGCCAGCAGCGTTAGTCGGGAGCAGTACTTC. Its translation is CASSVSREQYF.

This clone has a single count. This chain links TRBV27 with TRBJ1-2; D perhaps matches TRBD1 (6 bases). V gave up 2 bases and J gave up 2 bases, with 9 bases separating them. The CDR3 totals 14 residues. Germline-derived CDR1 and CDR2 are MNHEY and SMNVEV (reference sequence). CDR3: CASSLTGQNYGYTF. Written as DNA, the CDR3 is TGTGCCAGCAGTTTAACTGGACAGAACTATGGCTACACCTTC.

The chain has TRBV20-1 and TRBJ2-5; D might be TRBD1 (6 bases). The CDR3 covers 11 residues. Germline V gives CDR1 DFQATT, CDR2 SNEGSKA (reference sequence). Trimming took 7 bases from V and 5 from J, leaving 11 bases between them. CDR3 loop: CSEGQGETQYF. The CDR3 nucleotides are TGCAGTGAGGGGCAGGGGGAGACCCAGTACTTC.

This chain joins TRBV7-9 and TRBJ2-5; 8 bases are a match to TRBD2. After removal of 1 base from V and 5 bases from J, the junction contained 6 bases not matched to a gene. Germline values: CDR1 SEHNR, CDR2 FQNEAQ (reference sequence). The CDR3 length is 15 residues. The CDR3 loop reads CASSLGAGAGETQYF. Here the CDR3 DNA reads TGTGCCAGCAGCTTAGGAGCGGGAGCTGGGGAGACCCAGTACTTC.

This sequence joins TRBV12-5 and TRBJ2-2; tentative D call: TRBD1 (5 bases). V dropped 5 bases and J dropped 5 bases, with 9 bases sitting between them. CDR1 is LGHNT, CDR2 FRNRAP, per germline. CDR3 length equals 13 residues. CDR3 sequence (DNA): TGTGCTAGTGGTCTCAGGGTTACCGGGGAGCTGTTTTTT. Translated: CASGLRVTGELFF.

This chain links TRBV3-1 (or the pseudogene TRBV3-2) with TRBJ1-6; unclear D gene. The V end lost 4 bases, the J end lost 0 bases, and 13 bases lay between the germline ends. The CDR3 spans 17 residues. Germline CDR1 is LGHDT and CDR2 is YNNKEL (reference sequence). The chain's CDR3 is CASSRRAGSSYNSPLHF. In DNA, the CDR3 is TGTGCCAGCAGCCGTCGGGCAGGTAGCTCCTATAATTCACCCCTCCACTTT.

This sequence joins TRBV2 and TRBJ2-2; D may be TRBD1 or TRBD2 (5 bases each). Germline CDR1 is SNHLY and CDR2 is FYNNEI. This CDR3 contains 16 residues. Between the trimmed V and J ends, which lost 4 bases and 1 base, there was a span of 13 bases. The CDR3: CASSVEGRENTGELFF. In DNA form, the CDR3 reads TGTGCCAGCAGTGTTGAGGGCAGGGAGAACACCGGGGAGCTGTTTTTT.

CDR3 amino acids: CASKSRAMNTEAFF. Here the CDR3 DNA reads TGTGCCAGCAAGTCTAGGGCCATGAACACTGAAGCTTTCTTT. The chain combines TRBV7-9 with TRBJ1-1; D remains unclear. Germline-derived CDR1 and CDR2 are SEHNR and FQNEAQ (reference sequence). Trimming removed 7 bases at V and 0 bases at J, with 12 bases between. CDR3 length equals 14 residues.

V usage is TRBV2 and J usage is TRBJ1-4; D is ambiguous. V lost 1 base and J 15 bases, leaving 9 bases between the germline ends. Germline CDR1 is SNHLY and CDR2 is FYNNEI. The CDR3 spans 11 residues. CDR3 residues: CASSEVVGLFF. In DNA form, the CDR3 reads TGTGCCAGCAGTGAAGTCGTGGGATTGTTTTTT.

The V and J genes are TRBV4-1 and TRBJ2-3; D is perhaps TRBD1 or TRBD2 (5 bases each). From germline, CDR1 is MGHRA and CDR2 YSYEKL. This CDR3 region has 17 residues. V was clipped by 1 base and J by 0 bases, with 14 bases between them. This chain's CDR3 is CASSQVYRRTSTDTQYF. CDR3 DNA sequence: TGCGCCAGCAGCCAAGTTTATCGGAGGACAAGCACAGATACGCAGTATTTT.

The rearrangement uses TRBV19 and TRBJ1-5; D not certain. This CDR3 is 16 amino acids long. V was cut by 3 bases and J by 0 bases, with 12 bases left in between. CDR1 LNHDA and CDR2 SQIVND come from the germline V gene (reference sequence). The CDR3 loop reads CASSILASYSNQPQHF. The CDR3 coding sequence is TGTGCCAGTAGTATTCTTGCCTCTTATAGCAATCAGCCCCAGCATTTT.

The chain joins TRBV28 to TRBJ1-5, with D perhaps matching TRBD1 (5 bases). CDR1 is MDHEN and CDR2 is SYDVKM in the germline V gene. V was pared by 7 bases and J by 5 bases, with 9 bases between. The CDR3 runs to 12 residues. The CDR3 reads CASTGYDQPQHF. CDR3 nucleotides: TGTGCCAGCACAGGGTACGATCAGCCCCAGCATTTT.

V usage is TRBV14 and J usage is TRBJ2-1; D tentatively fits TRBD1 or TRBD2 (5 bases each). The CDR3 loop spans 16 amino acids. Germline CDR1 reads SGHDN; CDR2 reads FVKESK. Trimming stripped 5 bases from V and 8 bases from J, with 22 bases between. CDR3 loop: CASSRPGRPHVDEQFF. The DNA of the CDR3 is TGTGCCAGCAGCAGACCGGGACGGCCCCACGTGGATGAGCAGTTCTTC.

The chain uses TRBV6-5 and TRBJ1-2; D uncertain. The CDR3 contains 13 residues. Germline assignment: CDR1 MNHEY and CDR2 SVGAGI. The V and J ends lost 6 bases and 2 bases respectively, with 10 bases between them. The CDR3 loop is CASSLEVNYGYTF. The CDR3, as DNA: TGTGCCAGCAGCTTAGAAGTAAACTATGGCTACACCTTC.

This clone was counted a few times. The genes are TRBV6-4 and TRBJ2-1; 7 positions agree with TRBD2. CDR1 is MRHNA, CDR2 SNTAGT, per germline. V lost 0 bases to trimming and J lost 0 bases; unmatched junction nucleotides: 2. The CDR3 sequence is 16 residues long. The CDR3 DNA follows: TGTGCCAGCAGTGACTCCTCTAGCGGCTCCTACAATGAGCAGTTCTTC. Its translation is CASSDSSSGSYNEQFF.